This TCR beta chain appears in the sequencing data of a study of T cells in Graves' hyperthyroidism and ophthalmopathy. Study-level results: The model foresaw ophthalmopathy a median around 6.4 months prior to onset. Most thyroid clonotypes expanded above 0.001 appeared in blood too.

Per the germline V gene, CDR1 is DFQATT and CDR2 is SNEGSKA (reference sequence). The CDR3 loop spans 14 amino acids. Between the trimmed V and J ends, which lost 4 bases and 1 base, there was a span of 13 bases. Amplification targeted TCR beta CDR3 regions from RNA transcripts. An initial round of RT-PCR targeting the TCR CDR3 relied on the HTBI primer set. TCRdb passed the multiplex PCR reads through MiXCR, listing each CDR3 protein once. The sample holds about 380,000 distinct CDR3 sequences, 18% seen once. The diagnostic basis comprised clinical symptoms, serum thyroxine and TRAb, thyroid ultrasound and orbital computed tomography. This clonotype has just a few counts. Antigen unknown.

The sample was blood. The TCR was taken from a man aged 18 to 30 with Graves' ophthalmopathy. The genes are TRBV20-1 and TRBJ1-1; D is unresolved. The CDR3 spells CSAIRGNRNTEAFF. The DNA of the CDR3 is TGCAGTGCTATTCGGGGAAACCGGAACACTGAAGCTTTCTTT.